This TCR beta chain was recorded in a study of post-analysis software for immune sequencing data. Study context: Both relapsing-remitting and secondary progressive multiple sclerosis featured among the disease courses, as did progressive-relapsing multiple sclerosis. Study observations and caveats: Strong co-clustering by F measure was seen for same-batch samples. Normalized Chao1 diversity in multiple sclerosis patients fell significantly below that of controls. Relative to controls, patients had about 5 TRBV segments at higher frequency, with TRBV5-6, TRBV5-1 and TRBV20-1 among these.

Incorporated into the TCR beta cDNA libraries were unique molecular identifiers, which served to reduce PCR and sequencing biases. TCRdb passed the PCR reads through MiXCR, listing each CDR3 protein once. The data show 450,000 or so distinct CDR3 sequences, with over 35% seen just once and over 10% held by the top ten. The length of the CDR3 is 16 residues. Trimming removed 6 bases from V and 1 base from J; junction bases left unmatched: 7. Regarding this clonotype: The antigen is undetermined.

Sample: blood. This rearrangement joins TRBV12-3 or TRBV12-4 to TRBJ2-3; 10 bases line up with TRBD2. This clonotype was sampled from a girl aged 5-17 years with multiple sclerosis. The CDR3 reads CASSLWTSGRTDTQYF. The DNA for the CDR3 is TGTGCCAGCAGCCTATGGACTAGCGGCCGCACAGATACGCAGTATTTT.